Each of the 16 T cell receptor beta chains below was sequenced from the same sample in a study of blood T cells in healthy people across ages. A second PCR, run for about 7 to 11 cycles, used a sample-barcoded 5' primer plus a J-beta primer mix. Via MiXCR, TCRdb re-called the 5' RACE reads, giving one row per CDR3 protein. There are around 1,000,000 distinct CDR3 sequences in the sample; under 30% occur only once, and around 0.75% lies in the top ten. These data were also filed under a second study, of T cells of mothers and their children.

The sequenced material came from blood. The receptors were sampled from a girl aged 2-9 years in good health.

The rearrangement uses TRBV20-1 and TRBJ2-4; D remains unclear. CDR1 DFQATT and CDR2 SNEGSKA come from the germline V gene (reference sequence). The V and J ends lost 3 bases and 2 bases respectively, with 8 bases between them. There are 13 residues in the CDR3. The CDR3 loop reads CSASWASKNIQYF. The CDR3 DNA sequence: TGCAGTGCTAGTTGGGCCTCCAAAAACATTCAGTACTTC.

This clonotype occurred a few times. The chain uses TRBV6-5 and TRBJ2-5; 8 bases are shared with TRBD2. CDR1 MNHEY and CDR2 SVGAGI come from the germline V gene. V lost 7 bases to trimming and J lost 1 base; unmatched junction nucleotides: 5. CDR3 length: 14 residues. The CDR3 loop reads CASNGGGFQETQYF. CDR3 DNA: TGTGCCAGCAACGGCGGGGGGTTCCAAGAGACCCAGTACTTC.

CDR3 in DNA: TGTGCCAGCAGCGAACACAGGGAAACAAGCTATGGCTACACCTTC. Protein product: CASSEHRETSYGYTF. V is TRBV6-1 and J is TRBJ1-2; possibly TRBD1 for D (6 bases). The germline V and J ends were trimmed by 6 bases and 4 bases, with 18 bases remaining between them. This CDR3 comprises 15 residues. The germline gives CDR1 MNHNS, CDR2 SASEGT.

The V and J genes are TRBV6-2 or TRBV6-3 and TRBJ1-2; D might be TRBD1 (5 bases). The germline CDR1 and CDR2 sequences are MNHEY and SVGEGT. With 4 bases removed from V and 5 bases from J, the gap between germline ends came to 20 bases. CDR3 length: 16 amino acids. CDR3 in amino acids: CASSSIHTGPTYGYTF. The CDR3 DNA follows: TGTGCCAGCAGTTCAATCCATACGGGACCTACATATGGCTACACCTTC.

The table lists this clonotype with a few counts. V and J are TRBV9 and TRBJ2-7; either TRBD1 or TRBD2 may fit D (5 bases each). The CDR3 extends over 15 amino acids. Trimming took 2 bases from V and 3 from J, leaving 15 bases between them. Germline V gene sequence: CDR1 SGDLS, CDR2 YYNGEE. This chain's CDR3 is CASSVGDPTLYEQYF. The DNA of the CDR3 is TGTGCCAGCAGCGTGGGGGACCCGACCCTCTACGAGCAGTACTTC.

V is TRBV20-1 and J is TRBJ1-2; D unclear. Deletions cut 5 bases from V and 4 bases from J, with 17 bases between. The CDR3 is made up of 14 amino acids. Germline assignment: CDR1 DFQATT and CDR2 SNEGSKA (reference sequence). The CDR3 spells CSAPQPGPFYGYTF. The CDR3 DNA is TGCAGTGCTCCTCAGCCCGGGCCCTTCTATGGCTACACCTTC.

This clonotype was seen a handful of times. The CDR3 loop is CSVVVLTEAFF. CDR3 bases: TGCAGCGTTGTGGTTCTCACTGAAGCTTTCTTT. The rearrangement uses TRBV29-1 and TRBJ1-1, with D unresolved. The CDR3 covers 11 residues. Deletions cut 4 bases from V and 4 bases from J, with 7 bases between. Germline loops: CDR1 SQVTM, CDR2 ANQGSEA.

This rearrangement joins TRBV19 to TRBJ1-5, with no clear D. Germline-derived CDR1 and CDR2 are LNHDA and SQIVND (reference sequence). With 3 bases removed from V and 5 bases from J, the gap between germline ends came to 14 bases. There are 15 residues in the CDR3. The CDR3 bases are TGTGCCAGTAGTATTGGGCCATTATGGGATCAGCCCCAGCATTTT. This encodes CASSIGPLWDQPQHF.

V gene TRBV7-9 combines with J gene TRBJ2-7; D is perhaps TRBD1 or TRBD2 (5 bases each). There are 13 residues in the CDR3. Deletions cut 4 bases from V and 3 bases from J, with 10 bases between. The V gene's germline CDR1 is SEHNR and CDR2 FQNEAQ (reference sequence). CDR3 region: CASSSGTFYEQYF. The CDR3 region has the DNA TGTGCCAGCAGCTCCGGGACCTTCTACGAGCAGTACTTC. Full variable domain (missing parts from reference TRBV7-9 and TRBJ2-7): DTGVSQNPRHKITKRGQNVTFRCDPISEHNRLYWYRQTLGQGPEFLTYFQNEAQLEKSRLLSDRFSAERPKGSFSTLEIQRTEQGDSAMYLCASSSGTFYEQYFGPGTRLTVT.

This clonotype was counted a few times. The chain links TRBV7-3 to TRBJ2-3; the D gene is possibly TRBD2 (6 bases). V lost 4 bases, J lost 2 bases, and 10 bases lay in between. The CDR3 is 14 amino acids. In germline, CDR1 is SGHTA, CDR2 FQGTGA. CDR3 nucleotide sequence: TGTGCCAGCAGCTCGGGCGGGAACACAGATACGCAGTATTTT. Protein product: CASSSGGNTDTQYF.

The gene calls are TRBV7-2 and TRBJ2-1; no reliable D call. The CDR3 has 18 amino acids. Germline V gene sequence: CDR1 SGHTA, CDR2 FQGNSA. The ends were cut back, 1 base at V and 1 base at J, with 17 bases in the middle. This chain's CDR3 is CASSLESVAGRSYNEQFF. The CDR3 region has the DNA TGTGCCAGCAGCTTAGAGTCTGTTGCCGGTCGGTCCTACAATGAGCAGTTCTTC.

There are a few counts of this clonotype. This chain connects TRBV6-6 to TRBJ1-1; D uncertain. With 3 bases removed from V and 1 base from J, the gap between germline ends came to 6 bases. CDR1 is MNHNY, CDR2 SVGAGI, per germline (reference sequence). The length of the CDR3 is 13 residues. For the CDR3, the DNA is TGTGCCAGCAGTTATGTGGCGAACACTGAAGCTTTCTTT. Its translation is CASSYVANTEAFF.

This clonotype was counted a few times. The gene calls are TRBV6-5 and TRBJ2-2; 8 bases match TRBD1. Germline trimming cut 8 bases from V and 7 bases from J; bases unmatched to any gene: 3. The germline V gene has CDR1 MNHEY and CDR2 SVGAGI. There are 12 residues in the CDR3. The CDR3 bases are TGTGCCAGCGACAGGGGCCACGGGGAGCTGTTTTTT. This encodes CASDRGHGELFF.

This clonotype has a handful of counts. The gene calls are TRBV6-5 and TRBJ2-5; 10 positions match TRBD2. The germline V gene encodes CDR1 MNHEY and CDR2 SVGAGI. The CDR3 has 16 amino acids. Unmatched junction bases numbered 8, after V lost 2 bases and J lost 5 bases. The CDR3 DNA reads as TGTGCCAGCAGTTACGGACTAGCGGATATGTGGGAGACCCAGTACTTC. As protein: CASSYGLADMWETQYF.

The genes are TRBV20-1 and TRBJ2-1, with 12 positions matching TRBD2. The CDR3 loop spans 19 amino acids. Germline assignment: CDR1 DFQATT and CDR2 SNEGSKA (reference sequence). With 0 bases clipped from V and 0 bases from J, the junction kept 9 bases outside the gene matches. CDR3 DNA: TGCAGTGCTAGAGATTGGACTAGCGGGGCCCTAAGCTCCTACAATGAGCAGTTCTTC. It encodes CSARDWTSGALSSYNEQFF.

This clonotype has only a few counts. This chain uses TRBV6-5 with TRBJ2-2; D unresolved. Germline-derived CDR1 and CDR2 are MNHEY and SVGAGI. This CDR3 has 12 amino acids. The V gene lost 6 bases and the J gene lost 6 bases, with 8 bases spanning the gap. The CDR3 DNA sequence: TGTGCCAGCAGCCACGTTCCCGGGGAGCTGTTTTTT. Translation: CASSHVPGELFF.